Described below is a single TCR beta chain sequence and its context. This CDR3 spans 17 amino acids. The germline gives CDR1 MDHEN, CDR2 SYDVKM. V gave up 3 bases and J gave up 0 bases, with 15 bases separating them. The sample comes from a study of blood T cell repertoires in COVID-19. Authors' processing steps: Using reference gene primer amplification, nucleated cell counts were estimated. Sequenced by immunoSEQ multiplex PCR; TCRdb stores in-frame clones only, minus some. The DNA was the basis for D and trimming; V, J and clone size are from that table. The table has about 270,000 clones, around 89% seen once. Participants, about 18 to 100 years old, spanned 24 US areas. The study assigned cohorts using participant-reported clinical history.

The clonotype originates from a woman aged 55-69 years in a cohort exposed to, infected with or recovered from COVID-19 (not recorded which). The chain couples TRBV28 to TRBJ1-3; D might be TRBD1 (6 bases). Sequenced: PBMCs or T cells enriched from blood (not recorded which). The CDR3 is CASSLVAQGGSGNTIYF. CDR3 DNA: TGTGCCAGCAGTTTGGTCGCACAGGGTGGCTCTGGAAACACCATATATTTT.